Included here is one T cell receptor beta chain sequence, with context. This specimen comes from a study of radiation and T cells in renal cell carcinoma. This table comes from immunoSEQ multiplex PCR, and its TCRdb copy is limited to in-frame clones, with some not included. The top ten clones hold 15% to 20% of a sample with some 150,000 clones, approximately 86% of them seen once. The time point here: blood 4 weeks post-SBRT, at nephrectomy. The treatment denotes: 15 Gy SBRT to primary tumor, nephrectomy 4 weeks later. Clear cell pathology was present in this patient's renal cell carcinoma. The sequencing used blood, collected from a patient whose treatment included radiotherapy and nephrectomy. This sequence originates from a woman between 50 and 59 years old with renal cell carcinoma.

The DNA for the CDR3 is TGTGCCATCAGCCCGGGACAGGGCTCTGGAAACACCATATATTTT. This gives the protein CAISPGQGSGNTIYF. The chain recombines TRBV10-3 with TRBJ1-3; 9 bases are a match to TRBD1. The CDR3 runs 15 residues. From germline, CDR1 is ENHRY and CDR2 SYGVKD. The ends lost 6 bases at V and 0 bases at J; junction bases unmatched: 3.